This T cell receptor beta chain stems from a study of cytomegalovirus exposure and HLA in healthy donors. Study findings and constraints: Some TCR beta chains (roughly 160 of them) were listed as cytomegalovirus-associated. Among the CMV-associated chains, three were confirmed in vitro as specific for CMV antigens.

Profiling relied on immunoSEQ multiplex PCR, and the TCRdb table lists in-frame clones only, not all of them. The data show more than 75,000 clones, 90% to 95% seen once. As for this clone: Its antigen is undetermined.

This CDR3 contains 17 residues. The germline V gene encodes CDR1 MNHEY and CDR2 SMNVEV (reference sequence). The trim removed 5 bases at V and 4 bases at J, leaving 15 bases unmatched. Sequenced input: PBMCs. The chain employs TRBV27 and TRBJ2-7, with 9 bases identical to TRBD1. This receptor was obtained from a man in his late teens or twenties in good health and CMV-seronegative. The CDR3: CASSPQIPTGGGYEQYF. As DNA, the CDR3 is TGTGCCAGCAGTCCGCAAATACCTACAGGGGGCGGGTACGAGCAGTACTTC.